This TCR beta chain is drawn from a study of long-term antiretroviral therapy in people with HIV. Version v3.0 of the immunoSEQ assay ran at survey level. The protocol was immunoSEQ multiplex PCR, while the TCRdb copy is restricted to in-frame clones and leaves out a portion. Of approximately 27,000 clones listed, 75% to 95% are singletons. This clone was seen a few times. Amounts of roughly 0.9-10 million cryopreserved PBMC were held in the samples before DNA extraction. The V gene lost 1 base and the J gene lost 4 bases, with 11 bases spanning the gap. Germline CDR1 reads SGHAT; CDR2 reads FQNNGV. The CDR3 runs to 14 residues.

This chain uses TRBV11-2 with TRBJ2-7; the D gene could be TRBD1 or TRBD2 (5 bases each). Sequenced material: unsorted PBMCs, taken 5.2 years after starting antiretroviral therapy. The sequence came from a woman between 35 and 50 years old with HIV. The CDR3, as DNA: TGTGCCAGCAGCTTAGGGGGGACCGATTACGAGCAGTACTTC. Protein product: CASSLGGTDYEQYF.